This entry lists 16 T cell receptor beta chains sequenced from one sample in a study of blood T cell repertoires in COVID-19. Method: immunoSEQ multiplex PCR; TCRdb's copy keeps in-frame clones and lacks some. The sample consists of some 93,000 clones, approximately 86% of them appearing once. Source material: peripheral blood. These receptors originate from a middle-aged man with acute or convalescent COVID-19.

The chain recombines TRBV5-1 with TRBJ1-1; D is unresolved. Deletions cut 0 bases from V and 4 bases from J, with 13 bases between. The CDR3 sequence is 15 residues long. CDR1 and CDR2 from the germline V gene are SGHRS and YFSETQ. The DNA for the CDR3 is TGCGCCAGCAGCTTGGCAACCGAGGTGGGCACTGAAGCTTTCTTT. It specifies CASSLATEVGTEAFF. The variable domain in full, with the rest retrieved from reference TRBV5-1 and TRBJ1-1, is KAGVTQTPRYLIKTRGQQVTLSCSPISGHRSVSWYQQTPGQGLQFLFEYFSETQRNKGNFPGRFSGRQFSNSRSEMNVSTLELGDSALYLCASSLATEVGTEAFFGQGTRLTVV.

The V call is TRBV27, the J call TRBJ2-2, with a tentative D call TRBD2 (6 bases). Trimming stripped 7 bases from V and 3 bases from J, with 18 bases between. The CDR3 extends over 16 amino acids. The germline CDR1 and CDR2 sequences are MNHEY and SMNVEV (reference sequence). Here the CDR3 DNA reads TGTGCCAGCACCGTTTCTTCAGGAGGGTACACCGGGGAGCTGTTTTTT. Amino acid sequence: CASTVSSGGYTGELFF.

The V gene is TRBV9, the J gene TRBJ2-7, with TRBD2 identical over 10 bases. Germline values: CDR1 SGDLS, CDR2 YYNGEE. CDR3 length equals 17 residues. J gave up 2 bases and V 4 bases, and 12 bases lay outside the gene matches. The CDR3 nucleotides are TGTGCCAGCAGCCCAGGAGGTAGCGGGAGGAGGCCCTACGAGCAGTACTTC. Translation: CASSPGGSGRRPYEQYF.

To note about this clone: The sample holds other DNA sequences that translate to the same CDR3. V usage is TRBV6-5 and J usage is TRBJ2-3; D possibly corresponds to TRBD1 (6 bases). Trimming took off 6 bases at V and 0 bases at J, with 10 bases between the two ends. The CDR3 has 14 amino acids. Germline V gene data show CDR1 as MNHEY and CDR2 as SVGAGI. The CDR3, as DNA: TGTGCCAGCAGGTTACAGGGAAGCACAGATACGCAGTATTTT. Amino acid sequence: CASRLQGSTDTQYF.

This chain joins TRBV6-6 and TRBJ2-1; D gene unclear. Germline CDR1 is MNHNY and CDR2 is SVGAGI (reference sequence). The CDR3 contains 11 residues. Trimming stripped 6 bases from V and 7 bases from J, with 7 bases between. CDR3 in DNA: TGTGCCAGCAGCTTCGGGAATGAGCAGTTCTTC. Amino acid sequence: CASSFGNEQFF.

The CDR3 loop reads CASSWGLAGGDTQYF. Here the CDR3 DNA reads TGTGCCAGCAGTTGGGGACTAGCGGGAGGAGATACGCAGTATTTT. This chain joins TRBV2 and TRBJ2-3; 15 bases are shared with TRBD2. The V and J ends lost 5 bases and 5 bases, in that order; junction bases with no gene match: 2. CDR3 length: 15 amino acids. The germline CDR1 and CDR2 sequences are SNHLY and FYNNEI.

This chain joins TRBV3-1 (or the pseudogene TRBV3-2) and TRBJ2-1; maybe TRBD2 (6 bases). The V gene's germline CDR1 is LGHDT and CDR2 YNNKEL (reference sequence). This CDR3 contains 16 residues. Trimming took 3 bases from V and 2 from J, leaving 14 bases between them. DNA of the CDR3: TGTGCCAGCAGCCATAAGAGGGAGGTCACCTACAATGAGCAGTTCTTC. Protein: CASSHKREVTYNEQFF.

V is TRBV19 and J is TRBJ2-3; perhaps TRBD2 as D (6 bases). Germline V lookup: CDR1 LNHDA, CDR2 SQIVND (reference sequence). V was trimmed by 1 base and J by 6 bases, leaving 8 bases between them. The CDR3 covers 13 residues. Here the CDR3 reads CASSIVRGDTQYF. The CDR3 region has the DNA TGTGCCAGTAGTATAGTCCGGGGGGATACGCAGTATTTT.

The chain links TRBV10-2 to TRBJ1-5, with D possibly matching TRBD1 (5 bases). Germline values: CDR1 WSHSY, CDR2 SAAADI. The CDR3 has 13 residues. Between the trimmed V and J ends, which lost 7 bases and 6 bases, there was a span of 13 bases. The CDR3 sequence: CASTESGAQPQHF. The CDR3 DNA is TGCGCCAGCACCGAGAGTGGGGCTCAGCCCCAGCATTTT.

V usage is TRBV5-4 and J usage is TRBJ2-1, with TRBD1 matching 7 bases. The V gene's germline CDR1 is SGHNT and CDR2 YYREEE (reference sequence). J was trimmed by 6 bases and V by 7 bases; bases with no gene match: 13. CDR3 length: 15 residues. The CDR3, as DNA: TGTGCCAGCGGCCTCTTCGAGAGGGGGCTCAATGAGCAGTTCTTC. It encodes CASGLFERGLNEQFF.

CDR3 coding DNA: TGCAGCGTTCTAGGACAGGGCGGGTTCTATGGCTACACCTTC. It yields the protein CSVLGQGGFYGYTF. The V gene is TRBV29-1, the J gene TRBJ1-2; TRBD1 matches at 8 bases. CDR1 is SQVTM, CDR2 ANQGSEA, per germline. The CDR3 has 14 residues. V trimming: 5 bases; J trimming: 4 bases; junction bases outside the gene matches: 9.

To note about this clone: The junction departs from the called germline gene at one end, perhaps through a read error. V is TRBV25-1 and J is TRBJ2-1; D ambiguous. Germline CDR1 and CDR2: MGHDK and SYGVNS. The CDR3 has 14 amino acids. The CDR3 nucleotides read TGTGCCAGCAGTGTACTCCCTTCCTCCAATGAGCAGTTCTTC. Protein sequence: CASSVLPSSNEQFF. The full variable domain, in which reference TRBV25-1 and TRBJ2-1 provide the parts outside the CDR3, is EADIYQTPRYLVIGTGKKITLECSQTMGHDKMYWYQQDPGMELHLIHYSYGVNSTEKGDLSSESTVSRIRTEHFPLTLESARPSHTSQYLCASSVLPSSNEQFFGPGTRLTVL.

The genes are TRBV11-2 and TRBJ2-7, with D perhaps matching TRBD1 (5 bases). The V end was cut by 6 bases, the J end by 3 bases, with 15 bases between. The germline gives CDR1 SGHAT, CDR2 FQNNGV. The CDR3 runs 14 residues. DNA for the CDR3: TGTGCCAGCAGGCGGCAGGGAAACCTCTACGAGCAGTACTTC. Protein: CASRRQGNLYEQYF.

The rearrangement links TRBV18 to TRBJ2-1; 12 bases agree with TRBD2. V lost 4 bases, J lost 0 bases, and 7 bases stayed unmatched. Germline V lookup: CDR1 KGHSH, CDR2 LQKENI. The CDR3 is 18 residues long. The CDR3 is CASSLLAGGQSSYNEQFF. DNA of the CDR3: TGTGCCAGCTCACTGCTAGCGGGAGGGCAGAGCTCCTACAATGAGCAGTTCTTC.

The genes are TRBV7-6 and TRBJ1-4; weak D call: TRBD1 (5 bases). V lost 0 bases, J lost 0 bases, and 14 bases lay in between. Germline CDR1 is SGHVS and CDR2 is FNYEAQ. The CDR3 has 18 residues. CDR3 DNA sequence: TGTGCCAGCAGCTTAGCGCCAGGGTCGGATTCAACTAATGAAAAACTGTTTTTT. This sequence encodes CASSLAPGSDSTNEKLFF.

The chain employs TRBV10-1 and TRBJ2-2, with 8 bases lining up with TRBD2. The CDR3 runs 17 residues. The V and J ends lost 5 bases and 0 bases, in that order; junction bases with no gene match: 8. Germline V gives CDR1 WNHNN, CDR2 SYGVQD (reference sequence). As DNA, the CDR3 is TGCGCCAGCAGTATTTCCACGCGGGAGGCGAACACCGGGGAGCTGTTTTTT. Translating gives CASSISTREANTGELFF.